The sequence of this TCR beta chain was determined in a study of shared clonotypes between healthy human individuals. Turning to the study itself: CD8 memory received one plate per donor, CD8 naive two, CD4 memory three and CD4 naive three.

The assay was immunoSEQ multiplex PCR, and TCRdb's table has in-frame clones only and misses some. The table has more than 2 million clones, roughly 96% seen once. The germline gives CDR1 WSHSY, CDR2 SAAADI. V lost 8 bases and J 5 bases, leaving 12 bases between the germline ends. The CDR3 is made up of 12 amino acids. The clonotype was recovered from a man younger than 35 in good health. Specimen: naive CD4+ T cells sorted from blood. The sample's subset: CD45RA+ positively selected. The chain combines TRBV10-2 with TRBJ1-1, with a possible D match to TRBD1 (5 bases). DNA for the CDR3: TGCGCCAGCGGGGAGGGGTGGACTGAAGCTTTCTTT. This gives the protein CASGEGWTEAFF.